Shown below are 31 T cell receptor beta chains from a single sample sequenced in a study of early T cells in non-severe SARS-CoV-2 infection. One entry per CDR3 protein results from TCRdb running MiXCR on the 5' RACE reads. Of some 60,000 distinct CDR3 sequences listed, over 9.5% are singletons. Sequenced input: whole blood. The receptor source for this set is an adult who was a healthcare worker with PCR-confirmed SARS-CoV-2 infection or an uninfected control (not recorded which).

The CDR3 here is CASSLSFLRFPYEQYF. CDR3 bases: TGTGCCAGCAGTTTATCTTTTCTCCGATTTCCTTACGAGCAGTACTTC. This sequence joins TRBV27 and TRBJ2-7, with unresolved D. V lost 0 bases, J lost 4 bases, and 16 bases lay in between. This CDR3 comprises 16 residues. Germline CDR1 reads MNHEY; CDR2 reads SMNVEV (reference sequence).

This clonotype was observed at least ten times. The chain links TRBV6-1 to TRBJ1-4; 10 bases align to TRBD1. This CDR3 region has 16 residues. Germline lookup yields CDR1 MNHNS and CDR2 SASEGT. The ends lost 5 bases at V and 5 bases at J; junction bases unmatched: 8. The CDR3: CASSSGQGVMNEKLFF. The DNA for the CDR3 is TGTGCCAGCAGTAGCGGACAGGGGGTGATGAATGAAAAACTGTTTTTT.

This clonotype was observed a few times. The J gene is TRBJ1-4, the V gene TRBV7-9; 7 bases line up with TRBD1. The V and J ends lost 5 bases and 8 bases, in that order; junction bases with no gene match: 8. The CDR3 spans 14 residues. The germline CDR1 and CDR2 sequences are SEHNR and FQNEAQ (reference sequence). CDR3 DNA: TGTGCCAGCAGCCACAGGGGCAGAGGAGAAAAACTGTTTTTT. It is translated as CASSHRGRGEKLFF.

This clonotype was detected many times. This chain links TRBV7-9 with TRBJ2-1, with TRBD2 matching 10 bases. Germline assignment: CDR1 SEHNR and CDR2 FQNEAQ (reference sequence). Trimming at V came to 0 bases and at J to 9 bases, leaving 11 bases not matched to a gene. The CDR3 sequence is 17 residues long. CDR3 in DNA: TGTGCCAGCAGCTTAGCGCTCCTAGCGGGAGACAGGGGTGAGCAGTTCTTC. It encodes CASSLALLAGDRGEQFF.

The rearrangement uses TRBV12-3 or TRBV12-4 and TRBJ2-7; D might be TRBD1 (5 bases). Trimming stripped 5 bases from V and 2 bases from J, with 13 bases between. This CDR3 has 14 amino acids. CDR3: CASSLDTEPYEQYF. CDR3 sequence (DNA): TGTGCCAGCAGTCTGGACACGGAGCCCTACGAGCAGTACTTC.

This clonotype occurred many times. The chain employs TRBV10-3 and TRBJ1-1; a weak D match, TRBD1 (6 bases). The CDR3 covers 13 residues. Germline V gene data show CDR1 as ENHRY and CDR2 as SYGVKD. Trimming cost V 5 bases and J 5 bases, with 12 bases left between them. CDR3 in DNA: TGTGCCATCAGTCGGCAGGGGAGTACTGAAGCTTTCTTT. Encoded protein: CAISRQGSTEAFF.

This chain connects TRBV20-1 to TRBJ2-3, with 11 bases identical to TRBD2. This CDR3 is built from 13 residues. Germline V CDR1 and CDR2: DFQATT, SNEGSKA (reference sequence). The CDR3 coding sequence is TGCACAGCTAGCGGGGGGCGGGCAGATACGCAGTATTTT. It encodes CTASGGRADTQYF.

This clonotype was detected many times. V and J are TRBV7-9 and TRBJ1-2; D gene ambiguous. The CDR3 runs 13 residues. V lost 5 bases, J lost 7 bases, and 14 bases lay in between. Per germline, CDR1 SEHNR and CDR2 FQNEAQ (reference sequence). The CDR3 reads CASSHNAPPGYTF. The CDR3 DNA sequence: TGTGCCAGCAGCCACAATGCCCCGCCTGGCTACACCTTC.

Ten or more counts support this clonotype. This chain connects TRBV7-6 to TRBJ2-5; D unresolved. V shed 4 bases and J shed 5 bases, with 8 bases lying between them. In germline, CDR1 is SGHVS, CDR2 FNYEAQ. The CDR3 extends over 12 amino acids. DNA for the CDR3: TGTGCCAGCAGCTCAACTGATGAGACCCAGTACTTC. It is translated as CASSSTDETQYF.

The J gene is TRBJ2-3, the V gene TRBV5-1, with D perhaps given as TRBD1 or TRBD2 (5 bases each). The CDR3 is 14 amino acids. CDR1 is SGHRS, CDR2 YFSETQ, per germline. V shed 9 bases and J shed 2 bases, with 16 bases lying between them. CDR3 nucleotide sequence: TGCGCCACCTCCCCGGGGCTAATCACAGATACGCAGTATTTT. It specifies CATSPGLITDTQYF.

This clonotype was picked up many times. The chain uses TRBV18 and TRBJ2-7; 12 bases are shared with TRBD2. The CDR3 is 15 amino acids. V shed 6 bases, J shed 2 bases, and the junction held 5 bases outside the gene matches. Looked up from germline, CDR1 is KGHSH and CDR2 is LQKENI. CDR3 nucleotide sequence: TGTGCCAGCTCGCTTCTAGCGGGAGGGACCTACGAGCAGTACTTC. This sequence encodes CASSLLAGGTYEQYF.

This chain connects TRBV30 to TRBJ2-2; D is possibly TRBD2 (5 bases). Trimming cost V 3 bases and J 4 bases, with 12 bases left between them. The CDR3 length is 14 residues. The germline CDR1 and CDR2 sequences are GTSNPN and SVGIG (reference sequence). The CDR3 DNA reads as TGTGCCTGGAGCTGGGCGGGTCGCACCGGGGAGCTGTTTTTT. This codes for CAWSWAGRTGELFF.

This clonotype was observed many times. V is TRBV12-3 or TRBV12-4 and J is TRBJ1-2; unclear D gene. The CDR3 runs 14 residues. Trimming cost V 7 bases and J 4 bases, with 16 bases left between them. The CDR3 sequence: CASTPVGSLYGYTF. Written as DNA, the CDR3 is TGTGCCAGCACCCCGGTAGGGTCTCTCTATGGCTACACCTTC.

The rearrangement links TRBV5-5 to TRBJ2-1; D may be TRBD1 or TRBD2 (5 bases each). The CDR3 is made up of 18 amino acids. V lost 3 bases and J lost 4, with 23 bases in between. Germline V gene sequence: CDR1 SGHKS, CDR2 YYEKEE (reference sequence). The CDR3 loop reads CASSSGYNRVSGYNEQFF. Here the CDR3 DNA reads TGTGCCAGCAGCTCAGGGTACAATAGGGTATCGGGGTACAATGAGCAGTTCTTC.

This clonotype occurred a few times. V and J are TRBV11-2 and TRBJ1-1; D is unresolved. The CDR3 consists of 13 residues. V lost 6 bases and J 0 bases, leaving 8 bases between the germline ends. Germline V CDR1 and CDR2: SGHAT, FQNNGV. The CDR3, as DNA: TGTGCCAGCAGTTTGCACATGAACACTGAAGCTTTCTTT. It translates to CASSLHMNTEAFF.

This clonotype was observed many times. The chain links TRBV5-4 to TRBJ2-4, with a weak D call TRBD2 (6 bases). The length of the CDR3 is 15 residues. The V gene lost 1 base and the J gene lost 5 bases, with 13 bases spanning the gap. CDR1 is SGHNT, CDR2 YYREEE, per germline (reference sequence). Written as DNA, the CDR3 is TGTGCCAGCAGCTTGAATGGGGGGTCCCAAAACATTCAGTACTTC. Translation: CASSLNGGSQNIQYF.

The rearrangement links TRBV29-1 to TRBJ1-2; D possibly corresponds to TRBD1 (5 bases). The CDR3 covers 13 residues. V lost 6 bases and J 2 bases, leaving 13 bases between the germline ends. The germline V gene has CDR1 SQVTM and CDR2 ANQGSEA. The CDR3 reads CSVEKAGNYGYTF. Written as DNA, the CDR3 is TGCAGCGTGGAAAAGGCAGGGAACTATGGCTACACCTTC. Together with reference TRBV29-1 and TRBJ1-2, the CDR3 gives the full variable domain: SAVISQKPSRDICQRGTSLTIQCQVDSQVTMMFWYRQQPGQSLTLIATANQGSEATYESGFVIDKFPISRPNLTFSTLTVSNMSPEDSSIYLCSVEKAGNYGYTFGSGTRLTVV.

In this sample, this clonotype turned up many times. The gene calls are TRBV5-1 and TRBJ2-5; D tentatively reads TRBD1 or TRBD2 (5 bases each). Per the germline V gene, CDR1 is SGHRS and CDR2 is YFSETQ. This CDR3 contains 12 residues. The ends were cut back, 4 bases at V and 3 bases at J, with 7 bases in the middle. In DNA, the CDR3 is TGCGCCAGCAGCGGGACCGAAGAGACCCAGTACTTC. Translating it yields CASSGTEETQYF. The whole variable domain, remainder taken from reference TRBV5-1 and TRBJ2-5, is KAGVTQTPRYLIKTRGQQVTLSCSPISGHRSVSWYQQTPGQGLQFLFEYFSETQRNKGNFPGRFSGRQFSNSRSEMNVSTLELGDSALYLCASSGTEETQYFGPGTRLLVL.

The CDR3 DNA reads TGTGCCAGCAGTCTCCGACAGGGCCACACAGATACGCAGTATTTT. It is translated as CASSLRQGHTDTQYF. The chain is built from TRBV28 and TRBJ2-3; 7 bases align to TRBD1. Germline trimming cut 5 bases from V and 2 bases from J; bases unmatched to any gene: 7. Germline V lookup: CDR1 MDHEN, CDR2 SYDVKM. This CDR3 comprises 15 residues.

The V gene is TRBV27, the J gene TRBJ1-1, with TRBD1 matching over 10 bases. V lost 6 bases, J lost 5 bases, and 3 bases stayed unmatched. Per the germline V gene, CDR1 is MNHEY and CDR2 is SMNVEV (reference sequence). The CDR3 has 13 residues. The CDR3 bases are TGTGCCAGCAGGGGACAGGGGTGGACTGAAGCTTTCTTT. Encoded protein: CASRGQGWTEAFF.

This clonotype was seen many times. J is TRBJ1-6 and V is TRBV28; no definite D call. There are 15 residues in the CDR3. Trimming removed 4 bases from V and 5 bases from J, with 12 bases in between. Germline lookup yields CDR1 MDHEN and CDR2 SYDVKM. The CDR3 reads CASSSLGPDNSPLHF. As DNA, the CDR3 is TGTGCCAGCAGTTCCCTCGGACCTGATAATTCACCCCTCCACTTT.

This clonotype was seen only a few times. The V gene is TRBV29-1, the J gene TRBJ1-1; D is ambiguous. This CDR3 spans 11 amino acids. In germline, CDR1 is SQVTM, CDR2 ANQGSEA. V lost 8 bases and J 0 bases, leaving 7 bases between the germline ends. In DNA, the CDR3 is TGCAGCTTCCGAGTGAACACTGAAGCTTTCTTT. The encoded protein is CSFRVNTEAFF.

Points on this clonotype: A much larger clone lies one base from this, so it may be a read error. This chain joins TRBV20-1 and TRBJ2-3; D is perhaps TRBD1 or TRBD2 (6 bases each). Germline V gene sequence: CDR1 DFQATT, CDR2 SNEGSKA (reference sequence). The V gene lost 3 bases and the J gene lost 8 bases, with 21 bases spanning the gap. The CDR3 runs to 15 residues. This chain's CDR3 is CSASFGGGQRGTQYF. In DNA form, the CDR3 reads TGCAGTGCTAGTTTTGGTGGGGGGCAAAGAGGTACGCAGTATTTT.

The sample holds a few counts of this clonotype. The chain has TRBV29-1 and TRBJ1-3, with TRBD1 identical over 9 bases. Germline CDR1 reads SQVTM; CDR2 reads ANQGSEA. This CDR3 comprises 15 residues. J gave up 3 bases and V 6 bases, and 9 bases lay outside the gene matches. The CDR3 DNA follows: TGCAGCGTCCAAATACAGGGGGCGAGTGGAAACACCATATATTTT. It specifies CSVQIQGASGNTIYF.

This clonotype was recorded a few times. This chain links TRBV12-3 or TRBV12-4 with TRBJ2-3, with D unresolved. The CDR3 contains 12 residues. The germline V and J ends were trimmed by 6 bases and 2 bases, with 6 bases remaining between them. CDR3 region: CASSPTTDTQYF. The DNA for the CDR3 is TGTGCCAGCAGCCCAACCACAGATACGCAGTATTTT.

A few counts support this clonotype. As DNA, the CDR3 is TGCAGTTTAAGCGGGAGCTCCTACAATGAGCAGTTCTTC. The encoded protein is CSLSGSSYNEQFF. The chain recombines TRBV20-1 with TRBJ2-1; 8 bases fit TRBD2. Germline V gene data show CDR1 as DFQATT and CDR2 as SNEGSKA (reference sequence). The CDR3 runs to 13 residues. Losses at the gene ends were 8 bases for V and 0 bases for J; bases not matched to a gene: 3.

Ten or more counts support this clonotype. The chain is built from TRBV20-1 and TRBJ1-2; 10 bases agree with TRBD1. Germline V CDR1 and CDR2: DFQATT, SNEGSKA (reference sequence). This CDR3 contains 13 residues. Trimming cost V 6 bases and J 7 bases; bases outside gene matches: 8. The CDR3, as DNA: TGCAGTGCCACGGGACAGGGGAGGGGTGGCTACACCTTC. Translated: CSATGQGRGGYTF.

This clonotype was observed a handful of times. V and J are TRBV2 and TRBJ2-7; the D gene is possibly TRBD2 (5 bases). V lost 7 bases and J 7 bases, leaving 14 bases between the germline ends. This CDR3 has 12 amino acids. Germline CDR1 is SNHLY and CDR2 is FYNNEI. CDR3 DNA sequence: TGTGCCAGCAATCTAGCTCCGGGTGAGCAGTACTTC. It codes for CASNLAPGEQYF.

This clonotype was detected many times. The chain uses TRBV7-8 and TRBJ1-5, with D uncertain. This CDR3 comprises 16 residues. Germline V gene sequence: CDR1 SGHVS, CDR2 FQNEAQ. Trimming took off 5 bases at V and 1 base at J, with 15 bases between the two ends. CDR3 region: CASSPPGQLSNQPQHF. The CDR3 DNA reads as TGTGCCAGCAGCCCCCCCGGGCAGCTAAGCAATCAGCCCCAGCATTTT. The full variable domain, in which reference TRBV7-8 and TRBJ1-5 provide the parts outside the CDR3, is GAGVSQSPRYKVAKRGQDVALRCDPISGHVSLFWYQQALGQGPEFLTYFQNEAQLDKSGLPSDRFFAERPEGSVSTLKIQRTQQEDSAVYLCASSPPGQLSNQPQHFGDGTRLSIL.

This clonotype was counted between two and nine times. CDR3 bases: TGCGCCAGCAGCTTGGCGTCTAGAACCCCCACCGGGGAGCTGTTTTTT. Translation gives CASSLASRTPTGELFF. The chain carries TRBV5-1 and TRBJ2-2; D unresolved. The CDR3 sequence is 16 residues long. Germline V gene sequence: CDR1 SGHRS, CDR2 YFSETQ. V lost 0 bases, J lost 4 bases, and 13 bases lay in between.

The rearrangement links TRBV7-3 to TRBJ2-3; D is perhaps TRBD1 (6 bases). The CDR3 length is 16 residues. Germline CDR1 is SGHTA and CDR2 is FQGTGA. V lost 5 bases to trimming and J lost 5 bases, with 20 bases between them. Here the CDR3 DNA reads TGTGCCAGCAGCCTCGGCCGTCTGGGGGCAATAGATACGCAGTATTTT. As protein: CASSLGRLGAIDTQYF. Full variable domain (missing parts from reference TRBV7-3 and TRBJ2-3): GAGVSQTPSNKVTEKGKYVELRCDPISGHTALYWYRQSLGQGPEFLIYFQGTGAADDSGLPNDRFFAVRPEGSVSTLKIQRTERGDSAVYLCASSLGRLGAIDTQYFGPGTRLTVL.